The 13 T cell receptor beta chains presented below share a single source sample, sequenced in a study of control samples from healthy donors and cancer patients. Generated by immunoSEQ multiplex PCR, the TCRdb table keeps only in-frame clones and is missing some. The data hold roughly 130,000 clones, with 85% to 95% observed a single time. The sample taken for sequencing was blood. These receptors originate from a man aged 18 to 35 in good health.

The J gene is TRBJ2-2, the V gene TRBV6-6; possibly TRBD2 for D (5 bases). The length of the CDR3 is 16 residues. Trimming removed 0 bases from V and 1 base from J, with 9 bases in between. Germline-derived CDR1 and CDR2 are MNHNY and SVGAGI (reference sequence). Here the CDR3 reads CASSYSGRLNTGELFF. The CDR3 bases are TGTGCCAGCAGTTACTCGGGGAGATTGAACACCGGGGAGCTGTTTTTT.

The chain recombines TRBV7-2 with TRBJ1-4; TRBD1 matches at 9 bases. The V gene end was trimmed by 1 base and the J gene end by 7 bases; junction bases not matched to a gene: 1. The V gene's germline CDR1 is SGHTA and CDR2 FQGNSA. This CDR3 contains 14 residues. For the CDR3, the DNA is TGTGCCAGCAGCTTAGAACAGGGGGCTGAAAAACTGTTTTTT. Protein product: CASSLEQGAEKLFF.

The V call is TRBV27, the J call TRBJ1-5; the D gene is possibly TRBD1 (5 bases). The V and J ends lost 5 bases and 4 bases respectively, with 15 bases between them. CDR1 is MNHEY and CDR2 is SMNVEV in the germline V gene (reference sequence). This CDR3 has 15 residues. CDR3 sequence (DNA): TGTGCCAGCAGTCCCGGGACCATCCTTAATCAGCCCCAGCATTTT. Protein sequence: CASSPGTILNQPQHF.

The V gene is TRBV20-1, the J gene TRBJ1-6; TRBD1 agrees at 7 bases. Germline assignment: CDR1 DFQATT and CDR2 SNEGSKA (reference sequence). Trimming removed 3 bases from V and 7 bases from J; junction bases left unmatched: 9. CDR3 length: 15 amino acids. The DNA of the CDR3 is TGCAGTGCTAGTAGGAGCGGGACAGACAATTCACCCCTCCACTTT. Amino acid sequence: CSASRSGTDNSPLHF.

This chain connects TRBV30 to TRBJ1-5; no clear D gene. Germline V gives CDR1 GTSNPN, CDR2 SVGIG (reference sequence). CDR3 length: 13 amino acids. V lost 3 bases and J lost 5, with 11 bases in between. This CDR3 is CAWSGTNHQPQHF. CDR3 DNA: TGTGCCTGGAGCGGCACGAACCATCAGCCCCAGCATTTT.

V usage is TRBV7-9 and J usage is TRBJ1-1; 8 bases fit TRBD1. Per germline, CDR1 SEHNR and CDR2 FQNEAQ (reference sequence). CDR3 length: 14 amino acids. V lost 5 bases to trimming and J lost 5 bases; unmatched junction nucleotides: 7. The CDR3 DNA follows: TGTGCCAGCAGCGGACAGGGCTTTGGAACTGAAGCTTTCTTT. This gives the protein CASSGQGFGTEAFF. The variable domain in full, with the rest retrieved from reference TRBV7-9 and TRBJ1-1, is DTGVSQNPRHKITKRGQNVTFRCDPISEHNRLYWYRQTLGQGPEFLTYFQNEAQLEKSRLLSDRFSAERPKGSFSTLEIQRTEQGDSAMYLCASSGQGFGTEAFFGQGTRLTVV.

This chain connects TRBV9 to TRBJ1-5, with D possibly TRBD1 on 5 matching bases. V lost 8 bases and J lost 0, with 15 bases in between. CDR3 length: 15 residues. Germline values: CDR1 SGDLS, CDR2 YYNGEE. This chain's CDR3 is CASSWGSDSNQPQHF. CDR3 DNA sequence: TGTGCCAGTTCCTGGGGGAGCGATAGCAATCAGCCCCAGCATTTT.

This chain links TRBV18 with TRBJ1-1; D uncertain. The CDR3 spans 13 residues. Germline V gene data show CDR1 as KGHSH and CDR2 as LQKENI. Trimming took off 5 bases at V and 3 bases at J, with 10 bases between the two ends. CDR3 loop: CASSAAGDTEAFF. CDR3 DNA: TGTGCCAGCTCAGCGGCCGGGGACACTGAAGCTTTCTTT.

This sequence joins TRBV9 and TRBJ1-2; D is unclear. The V end was cut by 4 bases, the J end by 6 bases, with 22 bases between. Germline V gives CDR1 SGDLS, CDR2 YYNGEE. The CDR3 spans 16 residues. The CDR3 DNA follows: TGTGCCAGCAGCCCCTACGGAGGGCGCATCTATGATGGCTACACCTTC. Translating gives CASSPYGGRIYDGYTF.

The V gene is TRBV6-5, the J gene TRBJ2-2; the D call may be TRBD1 or TRBD2 (5 bases each). Germline CDR1 and CDR2: MNHEY and SVGAGI. Trimming took 7 bases from V and 3 from J, leaving 15 bases between them. CDR3 length: 15 residues. CDR3 bases: TGTGCCAGCACTAAACTGGGGGTAGACACCGGGGAGCTGTTTTTT. Protein sequence: CASTKLGVDTGELFF.

The CDR3 bases are TGTGCCAGCAGTGTCTACCTGAACACTGAAGCTTTCTTT. Its translation: CASSVYLNTEAFF. This rearrangement joins TRBV2 to TRBJ1-1; D is ambiguous. Germline V gene sequence: CDR1 SNHLY, CDR2 FYNNEI. The CDR3 is 13 amino acids. Trimming stripped 4 bases from V and 0 bases from J, with 6 bases between.

This sequence joins TRBV9 and TRBJ2-5; 9 bases align to TRBD1. This CDR3 is built from 15 residues. With V trimmed by 4 bases and J by 7 bases, 11 bases remained unmatched. Germline lookup yields CDR1 SGDLS and CDR2 YYNGEE. CDR3 DNA sequence: TGTGCCAGCAGCTCCCGGGACAGGGCCATCGGGACCCAGTACTTC. Its protein is CASSSRDRAIGTQYF. Together with reference TRBV9 and TRBJ2-5, the CDR3 gives the full variable domain: DSGVTQTPKHLITATGQRVTLRCSPRSGDLSVYWYQQSLDQGLQFLIQYYNGEERAKGNILERFSAQQFPDLHSELNLSSLELGDSALYFCASSSRDRAIGTQYFGPGTRLLVL.

The chain joins TRBV7-2 to TRBJ2-2; TRBD1 matches 8 bases. The CDR3 is 18 amino acids. Germline V gives CDR1 SGHTA, CDR2 FQGNSA. J was trimmed by 6 bases and V by 4 bases; bases with no gene match: 16. CDR3 nucleotides: TGTGCCAGCAGCTCCCCCCTCAGGGGGCAAAGGAGGGCCGGGGAGCTGTTTTTT. It translates to CASSSPLRGQRRAGELFF.